Each of the 9 T cell receptor beta chains below was sequenced from the same sample in a study of vaccination and CD4 T cells after COVID-19. Cultured CD4+ T cell DNA underwent sequencing with the Oncomine TCR Beta short-read assay. TCRdb reprocessed the PCR reads with MiXCR, giving one entry per CDR3 protein. The table shows several thousand distinct CDR3 sequences, with around 40% occurring only once. Treatment given: roughly 10-day PBMC culture with coronavirus spike peptide pools or control peptides (ViraFEST assay). For these receptors, no antigen is known. The sequences come from CD4+ T cells from blood, cultured in vitro, collected after SARS-CoV-2 vaccination. These TCRs come from a human donor who had recovered from COVID-19.

The CDR3, as DNA: TGCGCCAGCAGCCCGGGACTAGCGGGGGGTGGGTCAGATACGCAGTATTTT. Protein: CASSPGLAGGGSDTQYF. J is TRBJ2-3 and V is TRBV4-3, with 15 nucleotides matching TRBD2. V was pared by 4 bases and J by 4 bases, with 6 bases of the junction left unmatched. The CDR3 contains 17 residues. The V gene's germline CDR1 is LGHNA and CDR2 YSLEER.

V is TRBV19 and J is TRBJ1-2, with TRBD1 matching over 8 bases. Trimming at V came to 0 bases and at J to 1 base, leaving 10 bases not matched to a gene. The CDR3 consists of 18 residues. Germline V gene data show CDR1 as LNHDA and CDR2 as SQIVND (reference sequence). The CDR3 DNA reads TGTGCCAGTAGTATAGATTCGGCAGGGGGCATTTATAACTATGGCTACACCTTC. Its translation is CASSIDSAGGIYNYGYTF.

There are a few counts of this clonotype. This chain joins TRBV7-9 and TRBJ1-6; D gene ambiguous. The length of the CDR3 is 13 residues. Trimming cost V 7 bases and J 7 bases, with 11 bases left between them. The germline V gene encodes CDR1 SEHNR and CDR2 FQNEAQ (reference sequence). CDR3 sequence: CASTKDINSPLHF. The CDR3 bases are TGTGCCAGCACGAAAGATATCAATTCACCCCTCCACTTT.

This clonotype showed up just a few times. The J gene is TRBJ1-1, the V gene TRBV19; TRBD1 matches 7 bases. Trimming removed 10 bases from V and 7 bases from J; junction bases left unmatched: 6. The CDR3 runs 11 residues. CDR1 is LNHDA and CDR2 is SQIVND in the germline V gene (reference sequence). The DNA for the CDR3 is TGTGCCACACGGACAGGAGATGAAGCTTTCTTT. Amino acids: CATRTGDEAFF.

This clonotype came up a few times. The chain combines TRBV10-3 with TRBJ1-1; D gene unclear. The CDR3 covers 12 residues. The V end lost 2 bases, the J end lost 7 bases, and 8 bases lay between the germline ends. CDR1 and CDR2 from the germline V gene are ENHRY and SYGVKD. The CDR3 sequence is CAISEGLIEAFF. The CDR3 DNA sequence: TGTGCCATCAGTGAGGGACTGATTGAAGCTTTCTTT.

This clonotype was seen more than once but under ten times. The rearrangement uses TRBV20-1 and TRBJ1-1; D call uncertain. This CDR3 has 15 amino acids. V was trimmed by 6 bases and J by 4 bases, leaving 21 bases between them. The germline V gene has CDR1 DFQATT and CDR2 SNEGSKA (reference sequence). In DNA form, the CDR3 reads TGCAGTGCCCTAGGGTCTCTCTCGGAGAGCACTGAAGCTTTCTTT. Amino acid sequence: CSALGSLSESTEAFF.

CDR3 loop: CATSIRLETQYF. CDR3 DNA: TGTGCCACCAGCATAAGACTAGAGACCCAGTACTTC. This chain links TRBV15 with TRBJ2-5, with D unresolved. From germline, CDR1 is LNHNV and CDR2 YYDKDF (reference sequence). CDR3 size: 12 residues. Trimming stripped 4 bases from V and 4 bases from J, with 7 bases between.

The chain is built from TRBV19 and TRBJ1-4; no firm D call. CDR1 and CDR2 (germline): LNHDA, SQIVND (reference sequence). The ends were cut back, 10 bases at V and 7 bases at J, with 16 bases in the middle. CDR3 length equals 13 residues. The CDR3 reads CATAPGSGEKLFF. The CDR3 DNA follows: TGTGCCACCGCCCCAGGAAGCGGTGAAAAACTGTTTTTT.

CDR3: CASSIDPGNTIYF. The CDR3 DNA sequence: TGTGCCAGTAGTATAGATCCGGGAAACACCATATATTTT. This chain connects TRBV19 to TRBJ1-3; the D is unclear. Germline values: CDR1 LNHDA, CDR2 SQIVND (reference sequence). CDR3 length equals 13 residues. Trimming stripped 0 bases from V and 4 bases from J, with 4 bases between. Full variable domain (outside the CDR3, taken from reference TRBV19 and TRBJ1-3): DGGITQSPKYLFRKEGQNVTLSCEQNLNHDAMYWYRQDPGQGLRLIYYSQIVNDFQKGDIAEGYSVSREKKESFPLTVTSAQKNPTAFYLCASSIDPGNTIYFGEGSWLTVV.